This paragraph covers one T cell receptor (beta chain) sequence. Antigen: not known. Other DNA sequences in the same sample also yield this CDR3. This sample is part of a study of beta chain features in type 1 diabetes. Study-level information: All of the samples together had some 99 million sorted cells examined.

The entirety of the isolated RNA underwent reverse transcription, so expressed TCRB transcripts were sequenced. Sequencing was performed with immunoSEQ multiplex PCR; in TCRdb, only in-frame clones are kept and a portion is missing. The sample has hundreds of thousands of clones, roughly 31% seen once. Broader study findings: Whether TCRB rearrangement is influenced by HLA type went unresolved here. For type 1 diabetes patients, VDJ junctions showed fewer insertions and more deletions. cDNA sequencing could over-represent cells with high TCR expression.

The sequence was collected from a man younger than 35 in good health. The sequenced sample was naive CD4+ T cells from blood.

The CDR3 loop reads CSASSYEQYF. Written as DNA, the CDR3 is TGCAGTGCTAGCTCCTACGAGCAGTACTTC. The chain joins TRBV20-1 to TRBJ2-7; D is ambiguous. The V gene's germline CDR1 is DFQATT and CDR2 SNEGSKA (reference sequence). V shed 3 bases and J shed 0 bases, with 0 bases lying between them. This CDR3 spans 10 amino acids.